These T cell receptor beta chains were read from a single sample in a study of patients and donors after allogeneic stem cell transplantation. From the RT-PCR reads, TCRdb called clonotypes with MiXCR, one entry per CDR3 protein. The sample shows 390,000 or so distinct CDR3 sequences, 16% of them seen only once. Sequenced input: blood, either unsorted or a sorted T cell fraction (not recorded which). The origin of the receptors is a human donor who was either an allogeneic HSCT recipient or a stem cell or donor lymphocyte infusion donor (not recorded which). It is not recorded whose cells these are; they may come from a transplant donor. Each CDR3 is given with its conserved first and last residue. A D gene is named only where the DNA matches it firmly. Part of the rows lack a size; the others show once, few, many or a class for expanded clones.

TRBV7-3	TRBD2	few	TRBJ2-3	CASSALTTSGSTDTQYF	TGTGCCAGCAGCGCTCTTACAACTAGCGGGAGCACAGATACGCAGTATTTT
TRBV12-3/TRBV12-4	-	-	TRBJ2-7	CASSLVQGYYEQYF	TGTGCCAGCAGTTTAGTACAGGGCTACTACGAGCAGTACTTC
TRBV20-1	-	-	TRBJ2-2	CSARDQGVVNTGELFF	TGCAGTGCTAGAGATCAAGGAGTGGTGAACACCGGGGAGCTGTTTTTT
TRBV20-1	TRBD1	few	TRBJ2-2	CSARDLRDRATGELFF	TGCAGTGCTAGAGATCTTAGGGACAGGGCTACCGGGGAGCTGTTTTTT
TRBV2	-	few	TRBJ1-2	CASSRFRAYGYTF	TGTGCCAGCAGCAGATTCCGGGCCTATGGCTACACCTTC
TRBV5-1	-	many	TRBJ2-2	CASSWSDPNTGELFF	TGCGCCAGCAGCTGGAGTGACCCGAACACCGGGGAGCTGTTTTTT
TRBV2	-	many	TRBJ2-1	CASIVGDIAGSNEQFF	TGTGCCAGCATCGTCGGGGATATCGCAGGGTCCAATGAGCAGTTCTTC
TRBV6-1	TRBD2	-	TRBJ2-4	CASCRLAGMNIQYF	TGTGCCAGCTGCCGACTAGCGGGAATGAACATTCAGTACTTC
TRBV7-2	TRBD1	few	TRBJ2-5	CASSKTGWEGTQYF	TGTGCCAGCAGCAAGACAGGGTGGGAAGGGACCCAGTACTTC
TRBV12-3/TRBV12-4	TRBD1	-	TRBJ2-7	CASSPGGQSYEQYF	TGTGCCAGTAGTCCAGGGGGCCAATCCTACGAGCAGTACTTC
TRBV11-3	-	-	TRBJ2-1	CASSQGRVEQFF	TGTGCCAGCAGCCAAGGCCGGGTTGAGCAGTTCTTC
TRBV12-3/TRBV12-4	-	few	TRBJ1-2	CASSLDRLYGYTF	TGTGCCAGCAGTTTAGACAGGCTCTATGGCTACACCTTC
TRBV18	TRBD2	-	TRBJ2-7	CASSPQRGAYEQYF	TGTGCCAGCTCACCACAGCGGGGGGCCTACGAGCAGTACTTC
TRBV6-1	-	-	TRBJ2-6	CASSRTVTTGANVLTF	TGTGCCAGCAGTCGGACAGTAACTACTGGGGCCAACGTCCTGACTTTC
TRBV5-1	TRBD2	few	TRBJ2-6	CASSLVVAGGPVGANVLTF	TGCGCCAGCAGCTTGGTAGTAGCGGGGGGGCCTGTTGGGGCCAACGTCCTGACTTTC
TRBV13	-	-	TRBJ2-1	CASSPWLDLNEQFF	TGTGCCAGCAGCCCATGGCTAGACCTCAATGAGCAGTTCTTC
TRBV7-7	-	once	TRBJ2-7	CASSLEAGETYEQYF	TGTGCCAGCAGCTTAGAGGCAGGCGAGACCTACGAGCAGTACTTC
TRBV5-1	TRBD1	few	TRBJ1-2	CASSVQGNTPNGYTF	TGCGCCAGCAGCGTACAGGGGAATACCCCCAATGGCTACACCTTC
TRBV27	-	few	TRBJ1-6	CASSPNVIMSLNSPLHF	TGTGCCAGCAGTCCGAACGTGATCATGAGCCTGAATTCACCCCTCCACTTT
TRBV5-5	-	-	TRBJ1-6	CASSKGQSSYNSPLHF	TGTGCCAGCAGCAAAGGACAGAGCTCCTATAATTCACCCCTCCACTTT
TRBV20-1	-	few	TRBJ2-7	CSALSDYEQYF	TGCAGTGCCTTGTCAGATTACGAGCAGTACTTC
TRBV2	TRBD2	many	TRBJ2-1	CASSWTSGSMQFF	TGTGCCAGCAGCTGGACTAGCGGGAGTATGCAGTTCTTC
TRBV24-1	-	-	TRBJ2-5	CATSDFKETQYF	TGTGCCACCAGTGATTTCAAAGAGACCCAGTACTTC
TRBV5-1	-	-	TRBJ2-5	CASSLGGLRETQYF	TGCGCCAGCAGCTTGGGGGGGCTGAGGGAGACCCAGTACTTC
TRBV7-2	TRBD2	few	TRBJ2-7	CASSLGSGASYEQYF	TGTGCCAGCAGCTTAGGAAGCGGGGCCTCCTACGAGCAGTACTTC
TRBV15	-	few	TRBJ1-1	CATSSNPIHMGRNTEAFF	TGTGCCACCAGCTCTAATCCTATACATATGGGGAGGAACACTGAAGCTTTCTTT
TRBV6-1	TRBD1	few	TRBJ1-2	CASSLGQGDNYGYTF	TGTGCCAGCAGTCTCGGACAGGGGGATAACTATGGCTACACCTTC
TRBV13	-	few	TRBJ2-7	CASRRTGRGYEQYF	TGTGCCAGCAGGAGGACAGGGAGGGGATACGAGCAGTACTTC
TRBV5-5	-	few	TRBJ2-5	CASSLGMAGAGTQYF	TGTGCCAGCAGCTTGGGAATGGCAGGGGCAGGGACCCAGTACTTC
TRBV24-1	-	-	TRBJ2-1	CATSDPNTDEQFF	TGTGCCACCAGTGATCCCAACACTGATGAGCAGTTCTTC
TRBV2	TRBD1	-	TRBJ1-6	CASSAGTGVNSPLHF	TGTGCCAGCAGCGCCGGGACAGGAGTGAATTCACCCCTCCACTTT
TRBV27	-	few	TRBJ2-1	CASSSGTTITDEQFF	TGTGCCAGCAGTTCCGGGACCACCATTACAGATGAGCAGTTCTTC
TRBV18	-	few	TRBJ1-2	CASSPELRSNYGYTF	TGTGCCAGCTCACCTGAGCTCCGTTCTAACTATGGCTACACCTTC
TRBV18	-	few	TRBJ1-5	CASSPPGHLNQPQHF	TGTGCCAGCTCACCACCTGGACACCTAAATCAGCCCCAGCATTTT
TRBV9	-	-	TRBJ2-2	CASSVGSGELFF	TGTGCCAGCAGCGTAGGTTCCGGGGAGCTGTTTTTT
TRBV7-6	TRBD1	-	TRBJ1-1	CASRPYRGGTEAFF	TGTGCCAGCAGGCCTTACAGGGGAGGCACTGAAGCTTTCTTT
TRBV29-1	-	few	TRBJ1-2	CSVVAGNYGYTF	TGCAGCGTTGTCGCGGGTAACTATGGCTACACCTTC
TRBV6-1	-	-	TRBJ2-7	CASRALYEQYF	TGTGCCAGCAGGGCCTTGTACGAGCAGTACTTC
TRBV5-1	-	-	TRBJ1-1	CASSHSNRDAEAFF	TGCGCCAGCAGCCACTCCAACAGGGACGCTGAAGCTTTCTTT
TRBV19	-	few	TRBJ1-5	CASSIEWTQPQHF	TGTGCCAGTAGTATAGAGTGGACGCAGCCCCAGCATTTT
TRBV4-2	-	few	TRBJ1-1	CASSQIQGNTEAFF	TGTGCCAGCAGCCAAATTCAGGGGAACACTGAAGCTTTCTTT
TRBV7-6	-	few	TRBJ2-3	CASSFVQGITDTQYF	TGTGCCAGCAGCTTTGTCCAGGGGATCACAGATACGCAGTATTTT
TRBV4-1	-	-	TRBJ1-2	CASSQGNRDYGYTF	TGCGCCAGCAGCCAAGGGAACAGGGATTATGGCTACACCTTC
TRBV5-1	TRBD2	-	TRBJ2-3	CASSFGSGGSTDTQYF	TGCGCCAGCAGCTTTGGTAGCGGGGGGAGTACAGATACGCAGTATTTT
TRBV4-1	TRBD1	-	TRBJ1-3	CASSQEDRTGNTIYF	TGCGCCAGCAGCCAAGAGGACAGGACTGGAAACACCATATATTTT
TRBV4-1	-	few	TRBJ2-1	CASSQLGYEQFF	TGCGCCAGCAGCCAGCTAGGGTATGAGCAGTTCTTC